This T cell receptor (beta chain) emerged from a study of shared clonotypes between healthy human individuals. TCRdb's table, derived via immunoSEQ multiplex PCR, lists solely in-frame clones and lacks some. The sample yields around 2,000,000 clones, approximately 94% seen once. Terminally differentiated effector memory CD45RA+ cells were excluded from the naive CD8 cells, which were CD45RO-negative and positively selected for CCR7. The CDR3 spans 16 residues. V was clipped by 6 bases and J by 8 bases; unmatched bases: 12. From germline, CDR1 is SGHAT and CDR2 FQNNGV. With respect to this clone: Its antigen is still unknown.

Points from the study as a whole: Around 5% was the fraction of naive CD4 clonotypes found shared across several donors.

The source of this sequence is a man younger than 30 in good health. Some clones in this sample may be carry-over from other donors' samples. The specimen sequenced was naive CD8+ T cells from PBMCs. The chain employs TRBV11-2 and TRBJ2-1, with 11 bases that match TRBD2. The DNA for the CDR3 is TGTGCCAGCAGGCCGACTAGACTAGCGGGAATGGATGAGCAGTTCTTC. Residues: CASRPTRLAGMDEQFF.